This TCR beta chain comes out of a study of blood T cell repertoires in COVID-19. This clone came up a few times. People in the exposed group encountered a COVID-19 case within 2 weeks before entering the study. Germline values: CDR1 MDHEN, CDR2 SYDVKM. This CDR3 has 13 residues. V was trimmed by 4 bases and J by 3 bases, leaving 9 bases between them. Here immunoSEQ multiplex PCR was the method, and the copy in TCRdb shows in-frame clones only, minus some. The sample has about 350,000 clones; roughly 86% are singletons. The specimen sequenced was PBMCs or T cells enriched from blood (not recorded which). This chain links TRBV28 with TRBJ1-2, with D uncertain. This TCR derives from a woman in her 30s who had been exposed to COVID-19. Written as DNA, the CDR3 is TGTGCCAGCAGTTCTGACACGTACTATGGCTACACCTTC. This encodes CASSSDTYYGYTF.